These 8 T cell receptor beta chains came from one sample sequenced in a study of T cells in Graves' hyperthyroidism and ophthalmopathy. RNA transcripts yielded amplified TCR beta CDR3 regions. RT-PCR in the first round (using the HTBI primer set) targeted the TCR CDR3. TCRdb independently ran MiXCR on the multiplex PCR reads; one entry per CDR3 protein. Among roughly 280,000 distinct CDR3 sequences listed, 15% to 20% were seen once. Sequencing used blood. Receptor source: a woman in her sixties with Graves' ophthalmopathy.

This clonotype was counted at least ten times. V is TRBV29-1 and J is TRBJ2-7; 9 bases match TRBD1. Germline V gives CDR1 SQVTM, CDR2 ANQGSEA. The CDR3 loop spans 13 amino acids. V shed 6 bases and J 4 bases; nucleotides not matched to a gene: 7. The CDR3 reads CSVGGTGLYEQYF. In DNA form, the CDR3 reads TGCAGCGTGGGGGGGACAGGGTTATACGAGCAGTACTTC.

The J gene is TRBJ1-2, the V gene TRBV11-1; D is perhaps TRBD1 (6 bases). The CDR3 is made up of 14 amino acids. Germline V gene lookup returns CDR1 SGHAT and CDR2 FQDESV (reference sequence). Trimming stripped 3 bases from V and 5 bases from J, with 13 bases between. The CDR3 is CASSLAWTEYGYTF. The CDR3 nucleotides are TGTGCCAGCAGCTTGGCCTGGACAGAATATGGCTACACCTTC.

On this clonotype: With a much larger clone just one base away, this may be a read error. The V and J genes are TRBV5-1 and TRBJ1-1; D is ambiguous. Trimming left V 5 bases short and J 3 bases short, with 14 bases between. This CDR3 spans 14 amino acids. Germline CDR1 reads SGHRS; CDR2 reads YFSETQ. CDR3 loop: CASRDDCGDTEAFF. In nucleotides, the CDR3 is TGCGCCAGCAGGGACGACTGCGGTGACACTGAAGCTTTCTTT. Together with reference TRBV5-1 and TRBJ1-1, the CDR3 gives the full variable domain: KAGVTQTPRYLIKTRGQQVTLSCSPISGHRSVSWYQQTPGQGLQFLFEYFSETQRNKGNFPGRFSGRQFSNSRSEMNVSTLELGDSALYLCASRDDCGDTEAFFGQGTRLTVV.

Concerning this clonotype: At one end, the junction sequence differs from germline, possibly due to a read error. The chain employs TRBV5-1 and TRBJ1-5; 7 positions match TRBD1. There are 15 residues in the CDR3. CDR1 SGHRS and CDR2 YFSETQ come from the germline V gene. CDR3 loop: CASSPLGQTNQPQHF. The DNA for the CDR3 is TGTGCCAGCTCACCCCTGGGACAGACAAATCAGCCCCAGCATTTT. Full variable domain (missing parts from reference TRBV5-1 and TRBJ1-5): KAGVTQTPRYLIKTRGQQVTLSCSPISGHRSVSWYQQTPGQGLQFLFEYFSETQRNKGNFPGRFSGRQFSNSRSEMNVSTLELGDSALYLCASSPLGQTNQPQHFGDGTRLSIL.

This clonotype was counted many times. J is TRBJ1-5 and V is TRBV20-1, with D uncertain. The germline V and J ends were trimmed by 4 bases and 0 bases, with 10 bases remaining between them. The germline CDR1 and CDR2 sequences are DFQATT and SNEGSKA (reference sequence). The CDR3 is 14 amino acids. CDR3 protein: CSAKEGYSNQPQHF. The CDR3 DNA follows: TGCAGTGCTAAGGAGGGATATAGCAATCAGCCCCAGCATTTT.

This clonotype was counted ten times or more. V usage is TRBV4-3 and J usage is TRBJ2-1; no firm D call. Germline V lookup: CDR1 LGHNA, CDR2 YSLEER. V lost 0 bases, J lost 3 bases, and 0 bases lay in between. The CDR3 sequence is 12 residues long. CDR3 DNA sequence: TGCGCCAGCAGCCAAGACTACAATGAGCAGTTCTTC. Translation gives CASSQDYNEQFF.

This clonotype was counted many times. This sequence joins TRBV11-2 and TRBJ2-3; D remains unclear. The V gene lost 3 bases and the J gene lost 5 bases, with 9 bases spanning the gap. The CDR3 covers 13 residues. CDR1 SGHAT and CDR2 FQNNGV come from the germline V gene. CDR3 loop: CASSFAYVDTQYF. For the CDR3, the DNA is TGTGCCAGCAGCTTCGCCTACGTAGATACGCAGTATTTT. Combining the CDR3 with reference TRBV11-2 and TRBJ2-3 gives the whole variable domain EAGVAQSPRYKIIEKRQSVAFWCNPISGHATLYWYQQILGQGPKLLIQFQNNGVVDDSQLPKDRFSAERLKGVDSTLKIQPAKLEDSAVYLCASSFAYVDTQYFGPGTRLTVL.

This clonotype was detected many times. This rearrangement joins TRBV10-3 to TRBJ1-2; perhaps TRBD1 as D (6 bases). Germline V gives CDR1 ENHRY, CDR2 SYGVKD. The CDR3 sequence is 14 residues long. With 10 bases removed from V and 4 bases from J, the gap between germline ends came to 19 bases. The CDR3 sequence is CASLQGREFYGYTF. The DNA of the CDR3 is TGTGCCAGCTTACAGGGTCGGGAATTCTATGGCTACACCTTC.